One sample yielded the 19 T cell receptor beta chains listed below, sequenced in a study of technical replicates of blood from a few donors. The repertoire was sequenced with immunoSEQ multiplex PCR; TCRdb's copy has only in-frame clones and lacks some. The table has 50,000 to 55,000 clones, around 83% seen once; the top ten hold 5% to 6%. The sample was PBMCs. The receptors originated from a human donor in good health. Some clones in this sample may be carry-over from other donors' samples.

V and J are TRBV7-2 and TRBJ1-6, with 11 bases identical to TRBD1. CDR3 length: 16 amino acids. Germline-derived CDR1 and CDR2 are SGHTA and FQGNSA. V was clipped by 6 bases and J by 7 bases; unmatched bases: 8. The CDR3 loop reads CASRLGQGVANSPLHF. CDR3 DNA sequence: TGTGCCAGCAGGCTGGGACAGGGGGTCGCCAATTCACCCCTCCACTTT. Looking up the rest from reference TRBV7-2 and TRBJ1-6 gives the full variable domain: GAGVSQSPSNKVTEKGKDVELRCDPISGHTALYWYRQSLGQGLEFLIYFQGNSAPDKSGLPSDRFSAERTGGSVSTLTIQRTQQEDSAVYLCASRLGQGVANSPLHFGNGTRLTVT.

The chain joins TRBV11-1 to TRBJ2-1; 12 nucleotides match TRBD2. The length of the CDR3 is 15 residues. The germline V gene has CDR1 SGHAT and CDR2 FQDESV (reference sequence). The V and J ends lost 5 bases and 4 bases, in that order; junction bases with no gene match: 3. The DNA for the CDR3 is TGTGCCAGCAGCCTAGGACTAGCGGGGTACAATGAGCAGTTCTTC. Residues: CASSLGLAGYNEQFF.

The chain recombines TRBV5-4 with TRBJ1-3; weak D call: TRBD1 (5 bases). CDR1 and CDR2 from the germline V gene are SGHNT and YYREEE (reference sequence). The CDR3 spans 18 residues. V lost 1 base and J lost 2, with 19 bases in between. The CDR3: CASSLSSRGTFPGNTIYF. The CDR3 coding sequence is TGTGCCAGCAGCTTGTCCTCCCGGGGGACCTTCCCTGGAAACACCATATATTTT.

The chain carries TRBV5-6 and TRBJ1-1; no reliable D call. The CDR3 is 15 amino acids. CDR1 is SGHDT and CDR2 is YYEEEE in the germline V gene. Trimming took off 0 bases at V and 5 bases at J, with 14 bases between the two ends. CDR3 coding DNA: TGTGCCAGCAGCTTGGCGACGGAGCAGCGAACTGAAGCTTTCTTT. Encoded protein: CASSLATEQRTEAFF.

V gene TRBV11-2 combines with J gene TRBJ2-1, with 10 bases matching TRBD2. The CDR3 loop spans 16 amino acids. Germline V gene lookup returns CDR1 SGHAT and CDR2 FQNNGV. Trimming took 4 bases from V and 7 from J; bases not matched to a gene: 10. CDR3 bases: TGTGCCAGCAGCTCCCGGACTAGCGGACTCACAAATGAGCAGTTCTTC. Its translation is CASSSRTSGLTNEQFF. Using reference TRBV11-2 and TRBJ2-1 for the parts outside the CDR3, the full variable domain is EAGVAQSPRYKIIEKRQSVAFWCNPISGHATLYWYQQILGQGPKLLIQFQNNGVVDDSQLPKDRFSAERLKGVDSTLKIQPAKLEDSAVYLCASSSRTSGLTNEQFFGPGTRLTVL.

The chain recombines TRBV7-2 with TRBJ2-3; no clear D gene. Germline CDR1 SGHTA, CDR2 FQGNSA. Deletions cut 7 bases from V and 5 bases from J, with 22 bases between. The CDR3 is made up of 16 amino acids. For the CDR3, the DNA is TGTGCCAGCAACACACTCGGGTCAGTGGGTGGAGATACGCAGTATTTT. Residues: CASNTLGSVGGDTQYF.

The chain carries TRBV9 and TRBJ2-3; D is ambiguous. The CDR3 contains 14 residues. CDR1 and CDR2 (germline): SGDLS, YYNGEE. The germline V and J ends were trimmed by 0 bases and 3 bases, with 8 bases remaining between them. The CDR3 DNA follows: TGTGCCAGCAGCGTAGGACAAACTACAGATACGCAGTATTTT. Its protein is CASSVGQTTDTQYF. Full variable domain (remainder filled in from reference TRBV9 and TRBJ2-3): DSGVTQTPKHLITATGQRVTLRCSPRSGDLSVYWYQQSLDQGLQFLIQYYNGEERAKGNILERFSAQQFPDLHSELNLSSLELGDSALYFCASSVGQTTDTQYFGPGTRLTVL.

The chain recombines TRBV29-1 with TRBJ2-1; D is ambiguous. CDR3 length equals 11 residues. Trimming cost V 7 bases and J 5 bases, with 9 bases left between them. CDR1 SQVTM and CDR2 ANQGSEA come from the germline V gene. The CDR3 coding sequence is TGCAGCGGACTCCGGGACAATGAGCAGTTCTTC. It yields the protein CSGLRDNEQFF.

The V gene is TRBV7-6, the J gene TRBJ1-4; D is possibly TRBD1 (5 bases). In germline, CDR1 is SGHVS, CDR2 FNYEAQ. The CDR3 runs 14 residues. V gave up 5 bases and J gave up 3 bases, with 10 bases separating them. CDR3: CASSRGGANEKLFF. CDR3 nucleotide sequence: TGTGCCAGCAGCCGGGGGGGAGCTAATGAAAAACTGTTTTTT.

This clone has a single count. V gene TRBV7-2 combines with J gene TRBJ2-7, with 11 bases lining up with TRBD2. V lost 5 bases, J lost 0 bases, and 12 bases stayed unmatched. The CDR3 spans 18 residues. Germline V gene lookup returns CDR1 SGHTA and CDR2 FQGNSA. The CDR3 bases are TGTGCCAGCAGCCCCAGGGGGCTAGCGGGAGGCTTCTCCTACGAGCAGTACTTC. This gives the protein CASSPRGLAGGFSYEQYF.

CDR3: CASSPGTTSYEQYF. CDR3 bases: TGTGCCAGCTCACCTGGGACTACCTCCTACGAGCAGTACTTC. The V call is TRBV18, the J call TRBJ2-7; 7 positions agree with TRBD2. The CDR3 extends over 14 amino acids. Germline CDR1 and CDR2: KGHSH and LQKENI. Trimming cost V 3 bases and J 0 bases; bases outside gene matches: 2.

V is TRBV9 and J is TRBJ2-3; 7 bases match TRBD2. Germline CDR1 is SGDLS and CDR2 is YYNGEE. This CDR3 is built from 14 residues. V shed 3 bases, J shed 6 bases, and the junction held 7 bases outside the gene matches. CDR3 residues: CASSERTRGDTQYF. The CDR3 DNA sequence: TGTGCCAGCAGCGAGCGGACTAGGGGTGATACGCAGTATTTT.

The V call is TRBV4-3, the J call TRBJ2-7; 8 nucleotides match TRBD2. CDR1 is LGHNA and CDR2 is YSLEER in the germline V gene. The CDR3 totals 15 residues. The junction had 6 bases not matched to a gene; V was cut back by 3 bases and J by 2 bases. CDR3 amino acids: CASSHSGLGPYEQYF. The DNA of the CDR3 is TGCGCCAGCAGCCACTCGGGACTAGGCCCCTACGAGCAGTACTTC.

V gene TRBV6-5 combines with J gene TRBJ1-1, with D tentatively TRBD1 (6 bases). V lost 6 bases and J lost 1, with 12 bases in between. The CDR3 covers 14 residues. Germline V gene data show CDR1 as MNHEY and CDR2 as SVGAGI. In DNA, the CDR3 is TGTGCCAGCAGCCACAGGGCCAGGAACACTGAAGCTTTCTTT. It specifies CASSHRARNTEAFF.

This clone was found once. The junction differs from germline at one of its ends, possibly a read error. The chain is built from TRBV7-6 and TRBJ2-7, with 9 nucleotides matching TRBD2. Per the germline V gene, CDR1 is SGHVS and CDR2 is FNYEAQ. The CDR3 runs 16 residues. The CDR3 sequence: CAGSLEGGLANYEQYF. CDR3 nucleotide sequence: TGTGCCGGCAGCTTAGAAGGGGGACTAGCCAACTACGAGCAGTACTTC.

As regards this clone: The junction shows a germline mismatch at one end, possibly a read error. The chain links TRBV10-3 to TRBJ2-1; tentatively, D is TRBD1 (6 bases). The CDR3 is made up of 16 amino acids. Per germline, CDR1 ENHRY and CDR2 SYGVKD. The CDR3 region is CAISDRDRPGSNQQFF. The CDR3, as DNA: TGTGCCATCAGTGACCGTGACAGGCCGGGCTCCAATCAGCAGTTCTTC.

The chain couples TRBV12-5 to TRBJ2-3; D might be TRBD2 (6 bases). Trimming removed 8 bases from V and 4 bases from J, with 13 bases in between. CDR1 LGHNT and CDR2 FRNRAP come from the germline V gene. The length of the CDR3 is 13 residues. The CDR3 here is CASLSGGADTQYF. CDR3 nucleotide sequence: TGTGCTAGTTTAAGCGGAGGGGCAGATACGCAGTATTTT.

The chain carries TRBV5-1 and TRBJ2-1; 11 bases agree with TRBD2. Germline trimming cut 1 base from V and 0 bases from J; bases unmatched to any gene: 3. Germline V gene lookup returns CDR1 SGHRS and CDR2 YFSETQ. The CDR3 is 17 residues long. The chain's CDR3 is CASSLPTSGSSYNEQFF. DNA for the CDR3: TGCGCCAGCAGCTTGCCTACTAGCGGGAGCTCCTACAATGAGCAGTTCTTC.

V gene TRBV12-5 combines with J gene TRBJ2-2, with 11 bases identical to TRBD1. This CDR3 spans 14 amino acids. Germline CDR1 is LGHNT and CDR2 is FRNRAP. With V trimmed by 9 bases and J by 6 bases, 6 bases remained unmatched. The CDR3 DNA follows: TGTGCTAGCCTGGGACAGGGGGACGCCGGGGAGCTGTTTTTT. Translated: CASLGQGDAGELFF.